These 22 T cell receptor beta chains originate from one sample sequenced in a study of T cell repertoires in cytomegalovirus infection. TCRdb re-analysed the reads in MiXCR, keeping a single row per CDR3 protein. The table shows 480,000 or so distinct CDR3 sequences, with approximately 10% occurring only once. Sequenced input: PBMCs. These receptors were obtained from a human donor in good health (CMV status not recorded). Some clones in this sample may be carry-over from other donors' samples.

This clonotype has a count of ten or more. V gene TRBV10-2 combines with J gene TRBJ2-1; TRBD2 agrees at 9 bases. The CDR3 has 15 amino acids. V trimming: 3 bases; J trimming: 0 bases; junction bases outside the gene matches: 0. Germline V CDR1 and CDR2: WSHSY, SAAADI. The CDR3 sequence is CASSDSGSSYNEQFF. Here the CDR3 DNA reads TGCGCCAGCAGTGATAGCGGGAGCTCCTACAATGAGCAGTTCTTC.

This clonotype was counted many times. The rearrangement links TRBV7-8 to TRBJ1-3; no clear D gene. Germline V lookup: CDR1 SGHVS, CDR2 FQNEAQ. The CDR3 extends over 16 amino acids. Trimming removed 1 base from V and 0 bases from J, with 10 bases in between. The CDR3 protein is CASSLGSPSSGNTIYF. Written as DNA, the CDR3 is TGTGCCAGCAGCTTAGGAAGCCCAAGCTCTGGAAACACCATATATTTT.

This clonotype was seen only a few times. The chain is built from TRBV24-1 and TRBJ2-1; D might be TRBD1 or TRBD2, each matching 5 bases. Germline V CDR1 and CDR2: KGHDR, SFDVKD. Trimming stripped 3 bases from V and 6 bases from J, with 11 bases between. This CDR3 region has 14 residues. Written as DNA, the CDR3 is TGTGCCACCAGTGATCCCCGGGGACCCAATGAGCAGTTCTTC. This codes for CATSDPRGPNEQFF.

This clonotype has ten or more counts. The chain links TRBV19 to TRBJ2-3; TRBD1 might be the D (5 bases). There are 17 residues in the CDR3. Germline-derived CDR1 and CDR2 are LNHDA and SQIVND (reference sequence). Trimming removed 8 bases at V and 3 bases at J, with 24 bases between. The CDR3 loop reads CASEPTARLFETDTQYF. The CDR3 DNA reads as TGTGCCAGTGAACCGACAGCGCGACTCTTTGAGACAGATACGCAGTATTTT.

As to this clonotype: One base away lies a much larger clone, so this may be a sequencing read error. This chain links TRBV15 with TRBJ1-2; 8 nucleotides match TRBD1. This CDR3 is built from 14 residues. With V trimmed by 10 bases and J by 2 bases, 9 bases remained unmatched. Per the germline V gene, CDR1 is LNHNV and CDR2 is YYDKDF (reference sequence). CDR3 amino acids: CAIRGQGANYGYTF. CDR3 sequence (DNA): TGTGCCATCCGCGGACAGGGAGCAAACTATGGCTACACCTTC.

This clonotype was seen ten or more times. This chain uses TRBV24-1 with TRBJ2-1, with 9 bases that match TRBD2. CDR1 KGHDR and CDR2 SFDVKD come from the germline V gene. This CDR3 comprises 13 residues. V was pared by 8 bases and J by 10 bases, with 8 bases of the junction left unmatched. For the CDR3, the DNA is TGTGCCACCATAGCGGGAGAGGGGATGGAGCAGTTCTTC. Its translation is CATIAGEGMEQFF.

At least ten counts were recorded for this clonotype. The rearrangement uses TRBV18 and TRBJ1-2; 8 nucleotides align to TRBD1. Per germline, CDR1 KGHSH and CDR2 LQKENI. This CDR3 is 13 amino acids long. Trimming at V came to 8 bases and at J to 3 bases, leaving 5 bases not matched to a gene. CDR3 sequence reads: CASSPGQDYGYTF. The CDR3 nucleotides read TGTGCCAGCAGTCCGGGACAGGACTATGGCTACACCTTC.

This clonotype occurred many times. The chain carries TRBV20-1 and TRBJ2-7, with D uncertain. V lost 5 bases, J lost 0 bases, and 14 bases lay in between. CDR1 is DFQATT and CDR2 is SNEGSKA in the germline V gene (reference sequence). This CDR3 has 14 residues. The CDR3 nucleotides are TGCAGTGCTCGTCGCAGTCAGATCTCCTACGAGCAGTACTTC. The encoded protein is CSARRSQISYEQYF.

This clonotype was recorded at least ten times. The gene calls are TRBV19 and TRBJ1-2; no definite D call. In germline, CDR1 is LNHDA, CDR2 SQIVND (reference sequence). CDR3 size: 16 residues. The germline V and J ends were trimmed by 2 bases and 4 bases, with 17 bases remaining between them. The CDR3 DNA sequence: TGTGCCAGTAGTATATTTCAGCCGGACCGATTCTATGGCTACACCTTC. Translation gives CASSIFQPDRFYGYTF. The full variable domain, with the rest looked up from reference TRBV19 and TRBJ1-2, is DGGITQSPKYLFRKEGQNVTLSCEQNLNHDAMYWYRQDPGQGLRLIYYSQIVNDFQKGDIAEGYSVSREKKESFPLTVTSAQKNPTAFYLCASSIFQPDRFYGYTFGSGTRLTVV.

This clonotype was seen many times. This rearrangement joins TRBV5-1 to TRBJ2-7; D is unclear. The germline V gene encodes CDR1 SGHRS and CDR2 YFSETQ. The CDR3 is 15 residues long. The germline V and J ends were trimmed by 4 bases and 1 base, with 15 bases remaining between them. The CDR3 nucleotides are TGCGCCAGCAGCCCCACTACGACACGTTCCTACGAGCAGTACTTC. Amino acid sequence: CASSPTTTRSYEQYF.

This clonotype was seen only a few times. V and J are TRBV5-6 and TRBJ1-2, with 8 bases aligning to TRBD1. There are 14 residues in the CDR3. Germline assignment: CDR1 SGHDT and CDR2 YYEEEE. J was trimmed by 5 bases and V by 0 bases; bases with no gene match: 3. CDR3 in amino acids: CASSLGRGQYGYTF. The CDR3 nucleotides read TGTGCCAGCAGCTTGGGCAGGGGGCAGTATGGCTACACCTTC.

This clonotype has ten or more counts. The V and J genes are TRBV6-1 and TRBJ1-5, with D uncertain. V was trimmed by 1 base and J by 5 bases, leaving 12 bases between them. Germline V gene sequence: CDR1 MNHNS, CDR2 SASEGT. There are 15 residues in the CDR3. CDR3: CASSEGRRRDQPQHF. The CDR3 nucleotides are TGTGCCAGCAGTGAAGGCAGGAGGAGGGATCAGCCCCAGCATTTT.

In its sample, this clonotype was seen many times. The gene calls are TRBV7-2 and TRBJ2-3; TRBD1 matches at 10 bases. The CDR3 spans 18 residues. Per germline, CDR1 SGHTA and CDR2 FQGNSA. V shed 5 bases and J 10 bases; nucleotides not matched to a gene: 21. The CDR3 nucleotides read TGTGCCAGCAGCATGGGACAGGGGTTTTTGCTGCCCAAGACGGCGCAGTATTTT. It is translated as CASSMGQGFLLPKTAQYF.

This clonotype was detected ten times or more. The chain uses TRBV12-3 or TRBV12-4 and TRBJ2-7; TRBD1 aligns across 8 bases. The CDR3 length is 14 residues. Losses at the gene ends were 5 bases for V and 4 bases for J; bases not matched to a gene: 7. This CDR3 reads CASSRRQGPYEQYF. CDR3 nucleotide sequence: TGTGCCAGCAGTCGCCGACAGGGGCCTTACGAGCAGTACTTC.

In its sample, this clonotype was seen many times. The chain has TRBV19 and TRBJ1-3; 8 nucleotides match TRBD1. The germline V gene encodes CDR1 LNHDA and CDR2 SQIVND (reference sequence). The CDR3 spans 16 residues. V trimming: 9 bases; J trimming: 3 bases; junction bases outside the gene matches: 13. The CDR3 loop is CASSEPGQGGGNTIYF. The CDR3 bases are TGTGCCAGCTCTGAGCCTGGACAGGGCGGTGGAAACACCATATATTTT.

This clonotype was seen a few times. The CDR3 coding sequence is TGCGCCACCGCGAATTCCCAGACTAGCGTCCGATCGAACACCGGGGAGCTGTTTTTT. Protein product: CATANSQTSVRSNTGELFF. This chain joins TRBV5-1 and TRBJ2-2, with 8 bases identical to TRBD2. The CDR3 length is 19 residues. CDR1 and CDR2 from the germline V gene are SGHRS and YFSETQ. Losses at the gene ends were 9 bases for V and 0 bases for J; bases not matched to a gene: 19.

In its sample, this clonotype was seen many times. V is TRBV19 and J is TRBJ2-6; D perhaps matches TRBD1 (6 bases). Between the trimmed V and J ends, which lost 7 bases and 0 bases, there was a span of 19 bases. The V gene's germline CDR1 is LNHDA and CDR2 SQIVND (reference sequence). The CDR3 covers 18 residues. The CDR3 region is CASIQTGYSTSGANVLTF. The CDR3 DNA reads TGTGCCAGTATTCAGACAGGATACTCTACCTCTGGGGCCAACGTCCTGACTTTC.

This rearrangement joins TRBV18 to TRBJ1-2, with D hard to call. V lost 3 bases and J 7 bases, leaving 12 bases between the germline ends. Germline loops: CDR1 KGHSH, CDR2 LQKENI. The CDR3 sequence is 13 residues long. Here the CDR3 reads CASSPGDQLGYTF. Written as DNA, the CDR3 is TGTGCCAGCTCACCTGGGGATCAACTTGGCTACACCTTC.

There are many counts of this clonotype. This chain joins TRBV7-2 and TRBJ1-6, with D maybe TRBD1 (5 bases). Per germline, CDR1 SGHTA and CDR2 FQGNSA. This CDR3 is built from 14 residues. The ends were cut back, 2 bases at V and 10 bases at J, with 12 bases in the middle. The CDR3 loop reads CASSLRARDSPLHF. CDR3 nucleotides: TGTGCCAGCAGCTTAAGGGCCAGGGACTCACCCCTCCACTTT. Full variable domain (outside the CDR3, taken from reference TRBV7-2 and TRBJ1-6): GAGVSQSPSNKVTEKGKDVELRCDPISGHTALYWYRQSLGQGLEFLIYFQGNSAPDKSGLPSDRFSAERTGGSVSTLTIQRTQQEDSAVYLCASSLRARDSPLHFGNGTRLTVT.

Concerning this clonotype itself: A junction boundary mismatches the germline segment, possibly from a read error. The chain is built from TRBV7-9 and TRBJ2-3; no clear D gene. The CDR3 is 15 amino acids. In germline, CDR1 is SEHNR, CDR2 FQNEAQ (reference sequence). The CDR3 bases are TGTGCCAGCAGATTAGGCAAGACATACACAGATACGCAGTATTTT. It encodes CASRLGKTYTDTQYF.

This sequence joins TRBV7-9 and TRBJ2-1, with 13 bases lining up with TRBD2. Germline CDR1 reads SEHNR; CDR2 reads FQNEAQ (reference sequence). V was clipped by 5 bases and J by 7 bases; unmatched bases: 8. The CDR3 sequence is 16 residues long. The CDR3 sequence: CASSARRTSGSNEQFF. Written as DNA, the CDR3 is TGTGCCAGCAGCGCCCGCAGGACTAGCGGGAGTAATGAGCAGTTCTTC.

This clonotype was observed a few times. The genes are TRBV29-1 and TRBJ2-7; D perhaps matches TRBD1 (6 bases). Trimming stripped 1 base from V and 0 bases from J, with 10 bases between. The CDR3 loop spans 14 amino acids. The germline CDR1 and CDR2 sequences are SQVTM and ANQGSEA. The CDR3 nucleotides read TGCAGCGTTGAAGGCAGGGGCACCTCCTACGAGCAGTACTTC. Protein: CSVEGRGTSYEQYF.